This TCR beta chain was captured by sequencing in a study of cytomegalovirus exposure and HLA in healthy donors. TCRdb's table, derived via immunoSEQ multiplex PCR, lists solely in-frame clones and lacks some. The sample lists roughly 260,000 clones, around 87% occurring once. V lost 5 bases and J 6 bases, leaving 11 bases between the germline ends. The CDR3 length is 12 residues. Germline lookup yields CDR1 MDHEN and CDR2 SYDVKM. Whole-study findings and limits: The dataset shows that most TCR sequences were rare, while some public TCRs occurred in many donors. A list of approximately 160 TCR beta chains associated with cytomegalovirus was given.

With respect to this clone: Its antigen is as yet unknown.

Sequenced sample: PBMCs. This clonotype originated in a woman between 18 and 30 years old in good health and CMV-seronegative. The chain has TRBV28 and TRBJ2-7, with D possibly being TRBD2 (6 bases). CDR3 sequence (DNA): TGTGCCAGCAGTATAGGGAGGCGCGAGCAGTACGTC. Residues: CASSIGRREQYV.